Detailed here is one T cell receptor beta chain. The antigen is unknown. The sample comes from a study of STAT5B mutations in CD4+ large granular lymphocyte leukemia. Study-wide results and caveats: Compared with healthy controls (2/35), patient top clones favored TRBV06 (8/27). Of heterogeneous patient samples, only five to seven CD4-sorted ones were compared for clonality.

Sequenced by immunoSEQ multiplex PCR; TCRdb stores in-frame clones only, minus some. The sample holds about 6,300 clones, about two thirds seen once. Germline assignment: CDR1 MRHNA and CDR2 SNTAGT. V lost 2 bases and J lost 4; bases outside the gene matches: 9. CDR3 length: 16 residues. V and J are TRBV6-4 and TRBJ2-3; 7 positions match TRBD2. The receptor comes from a woman in her 70s with CD4+ T-cell large granular lymphocyte leukemia. Sequenced: PBMCs. The CDR3 nucleotides read TGTGCCAGCAGTGACAACAGCGGGATAGGGCCAGATACGCAGTATTTT. Translating gives CASSDNSGIGPDTQYF.